Each of the 22 T cell receptor beta chains below was sequenced from the same sample in a study of cytomegalovirus exposure and HLA in healthy donors. PCR employed 60 Vbeta and 13 Jbeta primers. Clones were sequenced by immunoSEQ multiplex PCR, and TCRdb holds only the in-frame ones, with some missing. Of some 150,000 clones listed, 79% were seen once; the top ten hold approximately 2.4%. The sequenced sample was PBMCs. The receptors were gathered from a woman in her fifties or sixties in good health and CMV-seronegative.

Written as DNA, the CDR3 is TGTGCCAGCAGCTTGGCCAGCGGGAGCCGGGAGACCCAGTACTTC. Its translation is CASSLASGSRETQYF. The chain has TRBV5-5 and TRBJ2-5, with 8 nucleotides matching TRBD2. The V gene end was trimmed by 0 bases and the J gene end by 5 bases; junction bases not matched to a gene: 6. The CDR3 extends over 15 amino acids. CDR1 is SGHKS and CDR2 is YYEKEE in the germline V gene (reference sequence).

The chain links TRBV6-5 to TRBJ2-1; TRBD2 aligns across 7 bases. CDR1 and CDR2 from the germline V gene are MNHEY and SVGAGI. There are 13 residues in the CDR3. V trimming: 10 bases; J trimming: 7 bases; junction bases outside the gene matches: 10. The CDR3 sequence: CATGSGIKNEQFF. CDR3 coding DNA: TGTGCCACTGGGAGCGGGATTAAGAATGAGCAGTTCTTC.

The chain employs TRBV7-2 and TRBJ2-7; 10 bases are a match to TRBD2. The V and J ends lost 1 base and 6 bases, in that order; junction bases with no gene match: 9. The CDR3 sequence is 16 residues long. CDR1 and CDR2 (germline): SGHTA, FQGNSA. CDR3 in DNA: TGTGCCAGCAGCTTAGGGTCAGGAGCGGGAGGGGCCGAGCAGTACTTC. The encoded protein is CASSLGSGAGGAEQYF.

The rearrangement joins TRBV19 to TRBJ1-5, with D perhaps matching TRBD1 (5 bases). This CDR3 spans 16 amino acids. Per germline, CDR1 LNHDA and CDR2 SQIVND (reference sequence). Deletions cut 3 bases from V and 4 bases from J, with 16 bases between. DNA of the CDR3: TGTGCCAGTAGTATCCGCGGGGGGGTTGGAAATCAGCCCCAGCATTTT. Translated, it gives CASSIRGGVGNQPQHF.

The chain joins TRBV4-1 to TRBJ2-5; TRBD1 is a possible D gene (5 bases). Trimming pared 0 bases from V and 3 bases from J, leaving 11 bases between. CDR3 length: 15 residues. CDR1 and CDR2 (germline): MGHRA, YSYEKL. CDR3 sequence (DNA): TGCGCCAGCAGCCAAGATATAGGCAGGGAAGAGACCCAGTACTTC. This translates into CASSQDIGREETQYF.

The rearrangement uses TRBV29-1 and TRBJ2-1; possible D gene TRBD2, 6 bases. V lost 4 bases, J lost 7 bases, and 14 bases lay in between. The CDR3 consists of 13 residues. Germline V gives CDR1 SQVTM, CDR2 ANQGSEA. The CDR3: CSVGGEVWNEQFF. The CDR3, as DNA: TGCAGCGTTGGCGGGGAAGTGTGGAATGAGCAGTTCTTC.

The chain employs TRBV21-1 and TRBJ2-7; the table calls TRBD1, which could not be checked here. TRBV21-1 has pseudogene status. The CDR3 is made up of 17 amino acids. CDR3 in amino acids: CASSLPIGTGGAYEQYF. The CDR3 DNA follows: TGTGCCAGCAGCTTGCCAATTGGGACAGGGGGCGCCTACGAGCAGTACTTC.

This clone was observed a few times. The rearrangement joins TRBV7-2 to TRBJ1-4; 9 nucleotides align to TRBD1. V shed 2 bases, J shed 8 bases, and the junction held 12 bases outside the gene matches. CDR3 length: 17 residues. CDR1 and CDR2 (germline): SGHTA, FQGNSA. Written as DNA, the CDR3 is TGTGCCAGCAGCTTAAATCAACAGGGGGCACGAGACGAAAAACTGTTTTTT. It encodes CASSLNQQGARDEKLFF.

This chain links TRBV5-4 with TRBJ2-3; 9 bases line up with TRBD1. This CDR3 comprises 16 residues. The junction had 8 bases not matched to a gene; V was cut back by 4 bases and J by 2 bases. CDR1 and CDR2 (germline): SGHNT, YYREEE (reference sequence). The CDR3 is CASSMKQGANTDTQYF. DNA for the CDR3: TGTGCCAGCAGCATGAAACAGGGGGCCAACACAGATACGCAGTATTTT.

The V and J genes are TRBV4-3 and TRBJ1-1; D gene ambiguous. The CDR3 length is 16 residues. Germline V gives CDR1 LGHNA, CDR2 YSLEER. V was cut by 1 base and J by 4 bases, with 16 bases left in between. The CDR3 reads CASSQVEVLPSTEAFF. CDR3 coding DNA: TGCGCCAGCAGCCAAGTGGAGGTCCTACCGAGCACTGAAGCTTTCTTT.

The chain uses TRBV5-6 and TRBJ2-7; maybe TRBD2 (6 bases). Trimming shortened V by 4 bases and J by 5 bases, and 10 bases separated the two germline ends. This CDR3 region has 12 residues. Germline CDR1 is SGHDT and CDR2 is YYEEEE. The CDR3 DNA sequence: TGTGCCAGCAGCCCTGGGAGGCACGAGCAGTACTTC. Amino acids: CASSPGRHEQYF.

The chain has TRBV5-1 and TRBJ2-1; 14 bases line up with TRBD2. The CDR3 loop spans 14 amino acids. Germline lookup yields CDR1 SGHRS and CDR2 YFSETQ. V was pared by 4 bases and J by 9 bases, with 3 bases of the junction left unmatched. The CDR3 nucleotides are TGCGCCAGCAGCACGGGACTAGCGGGAGCTGAGCAGTTCTTC. It is translated as CASSTGLAGAEQFF.

The V call is TRBV5-5, the J call TRBJ2-7, with TRBD1 matching over 8 bases. The germline V gene has CDR1 SGHKS and CDR2 YYEKEE (reference sequence). The CDR3 is 14 amino acids. The J segment lost 3 bases and the V segment lost 5 bases, leaving 7 bases of the junction unmatched. Written as DNA, the CDR3 is TGTGCCAGCAGGGTGGGGACAGGAGTCTACGAGCAGTACTTC. Its protein is CASRVGTGVYEQYF.

This clone was observed a handful of times. The chain uses TRBV15 and TRBJ2-7; TRBD1 matches 11 bases. Losses at the gene ends were 4 bases for V and 6 bases for J; bases not matched to a gene: 8. This CDR3 is 15 amino acids long. Per germline, CDR1 LNHNV and CDR2 YYDKDF (reference sequence). The CDR3 sequence is CATSKHSGTGGEQYF. The CDR3 DNA follows: TGTGCCACCAGCAAACATTCCGGGACAGGGGGCGAGCAGTACTTC.

This clone was counted at least ten times. This chain joins TRBV6-4 and TRBJ2-2; D may be TRBD2 (6 bases). CDR3 length equals 14 residues. Germline assignment: CDR1 MRHNA and CDR2 SNTAGT. The V and J ends lost 4 bases and 8 bases respectively, with 14 bases between them. The CDR3 region is CASSGGTDPGELFF. The DNA for the CDR3 is TGTGCCAGCAGTGGCGGGACGGACCCGGGGGAGCTGTTTTTT.

The chain links TRBV6-5 to TRBJ1-1; the match to TRBD1 covers 8 bases. Per germline, CDR1 MNHEY and CDR2 SVGAGI. The CDR3 sequence is 15 residues long. V lost 4 bases to trimming and J lost 0 bases; unmatched junction nucleotides: 4. This chain's CDR3 is CASSLQTGVNTEAFF. CDR3 DNA sequence: TGTGCCAGCAGTTTACAGACAGGGGTGAACACTGAAGCTTTCTTT.

V usage is TRBV7-9 and J usage is TRBJ1-5, with D hard to call. Germline CDR1 and CDR2: SEHNR and FQNEAQ (reference sequence). The CDR3 runs to 18 residues. V shed 1 base and J shed 4 bases, with 20 bases lying between them. CDR3 amino acids: CASSLGLRPNRENQPQHF. In nucleotides, the CDR3 is TGTGCCAGCAGCTTAGGTTTACGACCCAATCGGGAGAATCAGCCCCAGCATTTT.

This chain uses TRBV19 with TRBJ1-5; D unresolved. Germline V lookup: CDR1 LNHDA, CDR2 SQIVND (reference sequence). Trimming took off 4 bases at V and 2 bases at J, with 12 bases between the two ends. This CDR3 is built from 15 residues. The CDR3 here is CASSTPRLGNQPQHF. The CDR3, as DNA: TGTGCCAGTAGTACCCCTCGATTAGGCAATCAGCCCCAGCATTTT. Looking up the rest from reference TRBV19 and TRBJ1-5 gives the full variable domain: DGGITQSPKYLFRKEGQNVTLSCEQNLNHDAMYWYRQDPGQGLRLIYYSQIVNDFQKGDIAEGYSVSREKKESFPLTVTSAQKNPTAFYLCASSTPRLGNQPQHFGDGTRLSIL.

The genes are TRBV28 and TRBJ2-2, with 7 bases identical to TRBD1. Per the germline V gene, CDR1 is MDHEN and CDR2 is SYDVKM. The CDR3 is 18 residues long. V shed 2 bases and J 3 bases; nucleotides not matched to a gene: 12. CDR3 sequence (DNA): TGTGCCAGCAGTTTAACGGGTCCGCGGACAGGCGACACCGGGGAGCTGTTTTTT. Amino acid sequence: CASSLTGPRTGDTGELFF. Full variable domain (missing parts from reference TRBV28 and TRBJ2-2): DVKVTQSSRYLVKRTGEKVFLECVQDMDHENMFWYRQDPGLGLRLIYFSYDVKMKEKGDIPEGYSVSREKKERFSLILESASTNQTSMYLCASSLTGPRTGDTGELFFGEGSRLTVL.

The gene calls are TRBV29-1 and TRBJ1-2, with 8 bases aligning to TRBD1. The V segment lost 1 base and the J segment 4 bases; nucleotides outside the gene matches: 5. Looked up from germline, CDR1 is SQVTM and CDR2 is ANQGSEA. This CDR3 has 14 residues. DNA for the CDR3: TGCAGCGTTGAAGTAGTGGACAGGGTCTATGGCTACACCTTC. Encoded protein: CSVEVVDRVYGYTF.

This chain connects TRBV28 to TRBJ2-5; D is perhaps TRBD2 (6 bases). TRBJ2-7 explains the end of the DNA better; the J call may be wrong. This CDR3 comprises 14 residues. Germline CDR1 and CDR2: MDHEN and SYDVKM. The CDR3 spells CASSLAGPNYEQYF. CDR3 nucleotides: TGTGCCAGCAGTTTGGCGGGACCCAACTACGAGCAGTACTTC.

The V and J genes are TRBV6-5 and TRBJ1-4, with D uncertain. With 0 bases removed from V and 0 bases from J, the gap between germline ends came to 8 bases. Per the germline V gene, CDR1 is MNHEY and CDR2 is SVGAGI. This CDR3 has 16 residues. CDR3 nucleotides: TGTGCCAGCAGTTACTCGAACCGGGCAACTAATGAAAAACTGTTTTTT. Translation gives CASSYSNRATNEKLFF.